Detailed here is one TCR beta chain. The clone's antigen remains unknown. One base away there is no much larger clone; base qualities are not given. The cohort consisted of 600 or so healthy bone marrow donors. At the time of sampling, every cohort member was nominally healthy, though immune exposures that went unrecorded were likely present. The donor was CMV seronegative and belonged to the group of 350 or so seronegative cohort members. Every donor gave a peripheral blood sample, and the peripheral blood mononuclear cells from that sample were used for TCR beta sequencing. Genomic DNA was extracted from the blood cell samples with the Qiagen DNeasy Blood Extraction Kit. Preparation of the library involved the immunoSEQ multiplex PCR assay. The multiplex PCR relied on a mix of 60 forward primers for TCR Vbeta segments and 13 reverse primers for TCR Jbeta segments. A multiplex PCR assay on genomic DNA amplified the CDR3 region of rearranged TCR beta genes. The amplified TCR beta libraries were sequenced on the Illumina HiSeq System as 87-base-pair reads. As for the original processing: A later analysis tallied roughly 80 million unique TCR beta chains across the roughly 610 repertoires, and approximately 12 million of those chains were shared by two or more donors. A nearest-neighbor algorithm error-corrected the raw reads and collapsed the reads into unique sequences, merging closely related sequences to remove PCR and sequencing errors. V, D and J gene segments were assigned by aligning CDR3 sequences to IMGT reference sequences. For a sequence to be retained, at least a six-nucleotide match to both a V gene segment and a J gene segment was required. A rearrangement was called productive if the CDR3 had no stop codons and remained in frame with V and J, and every other rearrangement was called non-productive. CDR3 was defined by IMGT convention, running from the second conserved V-encoded cysteine to the conserved J-encoded phenylalanine. Sequences without an unambiguous match to a single V gene segment were excluded from the earlier analysis of 450 to 750 of the donors. In an earlier analysis of 500 to 750 of the donors, V segments were called functional above 56.7% productive rearrangements and were called segregating when the between-donor standard deviation exceeded 5%. To diagnose cytomegalovirus status from the catalog of TCR beta chain sequences, a statistical classification framework was built. In a later analysis, V and J genes were assigned by comparing TCR nucleotide sequences against IMGT/GENE-DB human TR gene sequences. The TCRdist pipeline was used in a later analysis to assign CDR3 sequences and most-parsimonious VDJ recombination scenarios. In a later analysis, every TCR beta chain was defined by the combination of its CDR3 amino acid sequence and its V-gene family, and reads without a unique V-gene family were dropped. As a way to deal with suspected cross-contamination and a sequencing artifact, a later analysis dropped more than 500 nucleotide sequences that were highly shared and had low generation probability. A later analysis calculated a clonal expansion index for each public chain from normalized within-repertoire ranks of inferred template counts. In a later analysis, generation probabilities were computed using a VDJ recombination model fitted to out-of-frame rearrangements, and the results were checked against IGoR. Hypergeometric tests were used in a later analysis to score TCR-TCR, TCR-HLA and TCR-CMV co-occurrence, with a repertoire-size bias correction applied to the TCR pairs. In a later analysis, false discovery rates were estimated by permuting HLA or CMV assignments 20 times. A later analysis grouped co-occurring TCRs with DBSCAN, adding TCRdist sequence similarity when clustering within HLA-allele-positive subsets. Repertoires with fewer than 30,000 or more than 120,000 public chains, plus five repertoires with anomalous nucleotide sharing, were excluded from co-occurrence clustering. As stored in TCRdb, this immuneACCESS dataset retains in-frame rearrangements with V and J assigned. A fraction of the clones does not appear; measured against another copy, unresolved V genes explain less than half of the discrepancy, and the remainder lacks a known reason. V, J and clone size were drawn from that table, and D and trimming were deduced from the DNA. This sample has around 130,000 clones in its table, and approximately 80% of those were observed once. The ten largest account for approximately 1.2% of the sample.

The entry originates in a study of cytomegalovirus exposure and HLA in healthy donors (dated by TCRdb to 2017 to 2019). Regarding the study in general: An earlier analysis of roughly 570 of the donors reported approximately 280 Gb of sequence data and some 110 million unique TCR beta sequences obtained from about 179 million T cells. Besides the first cohort of around 700 subjects, a separate validation cohort made up of about 120 different subjects was used. Genome-wide SNP genotypes for about 65% of the 666 donors were used in a later genetic analysis, which treated that subset as a discovery cohort. To study patterns of TCR occurrence, a later analysis re-analyzed previously published TCR beta repertoires from 550 to 800 donors and added high-resolution HLA genotyping. Among over 350 genotyped donors of the cohort, an average of approximately 250,000 unique TCR beta nucleotide sequences were sequenced per donor, roughly 20% of them non-productive. The study used immunosequencing to profile the T cell repertoires of around 600 subjects and linked those repertoires to cytomegalovirus serostatus. Roughly 300 gigabases of sequencing data and tens of millions of unique TCR sequences were included in an early release covering about 620 HLA-typed donors. Class I and class II HLA loci were covered by the typing at four-digit resolution. Typing coverage differed by locus: A, B, C, DRB1 and DQB1 were typed in about 620-630 donors, DQA1 in 522, DPA1 in 600 to 610, and DPB1 in just under 490. The study was designed to test whether signatures of past pathogen exposure could be identified by cataloging public T cell receptors. To predict cytomegalovirus infection status, the study brought together high-throughput TCR immunosequencing, statistical association of individual TCRs with disease status, and machine learning. The genetic ancestry cluster associated with self-reported Caucasian donors included roughly 84% of the roughly 380 genotyped donors. In an earlier analysis of roughly 580 of the donors, high-throughput TCR beta sequencing was used to judge whether each TCR beta V gene segment behaved as functional or pseudogenic. All discovery cohort repertoires had been generated on a single sequencing platform. Alongside the repertoire data, information on donor age, sex, ethnicity and CMV serostatus was compiled. Several DR-DQ haplotypes were treated as single units for association and clustering because of strong linkage in the cohort. In the later analysis, no new phenotypic data were used to find candidate immune exposures; instead, reliance was placed on TCR beta sequences and their occurrence across donors.

Points the paper makes about the study in general: At a false discovery rate of 0.05, a later analysis linked approximately 18,000 TCR beta sequences to specific HLA alleles. Some 15 rarely observed V segments, including chromosome 9 orphons, were excluded from the earlier analysis of approximately 600 of the donors because counts were too low. Because HLA typing was unavailable for some donors at each locus, only the typed subset was used in association tests. Linkage disequilibrium might explain the correlated functional status among segregating V segments, but an unknown experimental factor could not be excluded. When HLA alleles, especially DR and DQ, strongly co-occurred, attributing TCR associations to individual alleles was difficult. An association between a missense DCLRE1C variant and V-gene and J-gene trimming of TCR beta chains was found in a later genetic analysis and replicated in an independent cohort. The authors suggested that the approach could potentially be generalized to other disease states and immunological phenotypes. A cluster of highly shared sequence variants was judged likely to be a technical artifact of the sequencing pipeline. A total of 164 TCR beta chains were listed by the study as associated with cytomegalovirus. Compared with equally common non-associated chains, HLA-associated TCR beta chains in a later analysis were more clonally expanded and had lower generation probabilities. A later analysis found that most CMV-associated TCR beta chains appeared HLA-restricted, with HLA associations seemingly driven largely by CMV exposure. A few of the identified cytomegalovirus-associated TCR beta chains were confirmed in vitro to be specific for cytomegalovirus antigens. In a later analysis, TCR association rates were found to vary across HLA loci, with the most associated TCRs seen for DRB1 alleles and the fewest for HLA-C alleles. Roughly uniform sequencing depth across donors was assumed in presence/absence analyses, although this assumption may not hold. CMV serostatus was the only immune exposure information available for the cohort. Cytomegalovirus status was reported to be diagnosed by the classifier with high specificity and sensitivity in both the original and validation cohorts. Several of the top co-occurrence clusters appeared to be linked to parvovirus B19, influenza, CMV and Epstein-Barr virus, according to a later analysis. According to a later genetic analysis, donors in an Asian-associated ancestry cluster had fewer N-insertions in productive TCRs than the approximately 700-donor mean. Only TCR beta chains were sequenced in this cohort, and the absence of alpha or paired-chain data limited detectable features. Most TCR sequences were observed very rarely across donors, whereas some public TCRs were present in many individuals. A further reported finding was that TCR beta sequences accurately predicted the HLA-A and HLA-B alleles for most subjects in the first cohort. Broadly in line with IMGT annotations, most TCR beta V segments showed up in productive rearrangements about 90% or about 30% of the time in an earlier analysis of 450 to 600 of the donors. The 87-base-pair reads could not distinguish some IMGT-functional V segments, including TRBV6-2 and TRBV6-3, so those segments were excluded.

The V end gives up 5 bases and the J end 8 bases, leaving 13 bases in the junction not matched to a gene. CDR1 SQVTM and CDR2 ANQGSEA are derived from the germline V gene. There are 14 amino acids in the CDR3, from cysteine to phenylalanine inclusive. The read is trimmed to its CDR3 DNA, 42 bases read in frame from base 1. The sequence was obtained from a man between 45 and 60 years old in good health and CMV-seronegative. The sequence is built from TRBV29-1 and TRBJ1-2; 8 central bases correspond to TRBD1. Input material: PBMCs. This receptor carries the CDR3 CSVYFRGPMSGYTF. The nucleotide sequence reads TGCAGCGTTTACTTCAGGGGGCCAATGTCGGGCTACACCTTC. Here the CDR3 is joined to the reference TRBV29-1 and TRBJ1-2 genes, and the full variable domain is: SAVISQKPSRDICQRGTSLTIQCQVDSQVTMMFWYRQQPGQSLTLIATANQGSEATYESGFVIDKFPISRPNLTFSTLTVSNMSPEDSSIYLCSVYFRGPMSGYTFGSGTRLTVV.